One T cell receptor beta chain is described in this entry. Antigen specificity is unknown. Trimming removed 2 bases from V and 3 bases from J, with 4 bases in between. The CDR3 has 11 residues. CDR1 is DFQATT and CDR2 is SNEGSKA in the germline V gene (reference sequence). This sample was included in a study of shared clonotypes between healthy human individuals. For the study at large: Per-donor plates numbered three CD4 naive, three CD4 memory, two CD8 naive and one CD8 memory.

Repertoires were generated with immunoSEQ multiplex PCR, while TCRdb's copy carries only in-frame clones and drops some. The sample carries over a million clones, 75% to 80% recorded once. Broader study findings: Rarefaction indicated that sorted-subset sequencing remained incomplete although depth was large.

Naive CD45RA+ and memory CD45RA-negative subsets were split from CD4+ cells. Sequenced sample: memory CD4+ T cells from PBMCs. Subset in this sample: CD45RA-negative fraction. This sequence joins TRBV20-1 and TRBJ1-2; D unclear. This TCR was sampled from a young man in good health. Some clones in this sample may be carry-over from other donors' samples. CDR3: CSARIYYGYTF. CDR3 DNA: TGCAGTGCTAGAATCTACTATGGCTACACCTTC.